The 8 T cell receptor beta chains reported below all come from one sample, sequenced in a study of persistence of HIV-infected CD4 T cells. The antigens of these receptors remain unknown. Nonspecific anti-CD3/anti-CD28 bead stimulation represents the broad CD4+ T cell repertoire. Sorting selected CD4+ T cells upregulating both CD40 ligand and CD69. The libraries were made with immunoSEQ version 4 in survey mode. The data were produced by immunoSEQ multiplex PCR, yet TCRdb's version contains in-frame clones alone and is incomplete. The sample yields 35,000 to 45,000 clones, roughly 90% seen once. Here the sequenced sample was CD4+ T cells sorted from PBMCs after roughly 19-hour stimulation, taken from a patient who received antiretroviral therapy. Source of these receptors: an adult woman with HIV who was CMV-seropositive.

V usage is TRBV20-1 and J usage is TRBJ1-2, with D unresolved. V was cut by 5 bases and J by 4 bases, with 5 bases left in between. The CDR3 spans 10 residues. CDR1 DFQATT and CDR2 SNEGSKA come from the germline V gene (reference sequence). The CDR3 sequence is CSAQSYGYTF. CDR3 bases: TGCAGTGCTCAGTCCTATGGCTACACCTTC.

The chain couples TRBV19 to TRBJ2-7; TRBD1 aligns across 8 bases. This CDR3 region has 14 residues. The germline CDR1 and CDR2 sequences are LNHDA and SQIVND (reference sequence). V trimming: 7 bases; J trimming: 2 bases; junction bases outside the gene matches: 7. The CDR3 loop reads CASKADRAAYEQYF. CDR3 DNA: TGTGCCAGTAAGGCGGACAGGGCGGCCTACGAGCAGTACTTC.

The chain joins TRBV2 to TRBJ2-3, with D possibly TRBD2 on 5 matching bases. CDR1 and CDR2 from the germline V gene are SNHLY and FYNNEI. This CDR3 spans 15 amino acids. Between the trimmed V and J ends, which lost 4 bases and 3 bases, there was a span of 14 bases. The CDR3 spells CASSGLGVRTDTQYF. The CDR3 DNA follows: TGTGCCAGCAGTGGCCTCGGGGTTAGAACAGATACGCAGTATTTT.

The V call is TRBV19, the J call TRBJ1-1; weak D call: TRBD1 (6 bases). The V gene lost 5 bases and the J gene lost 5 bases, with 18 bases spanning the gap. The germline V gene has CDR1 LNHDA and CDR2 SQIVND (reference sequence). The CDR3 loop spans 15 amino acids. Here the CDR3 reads CASSGQGHTRTEAFF. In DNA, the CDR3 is TGTGCCAGTAGTGGCCAGGGACATACGAGGACTGAAGCTTTCTTT.

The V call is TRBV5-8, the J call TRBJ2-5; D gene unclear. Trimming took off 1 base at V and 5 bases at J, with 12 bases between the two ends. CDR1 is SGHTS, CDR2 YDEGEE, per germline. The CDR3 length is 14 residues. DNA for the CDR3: TGTGCCAGCAGCTTGTCCGGGTTGTGGGAGACCCAGTACTTC. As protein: CASSLSGLWETQYF.

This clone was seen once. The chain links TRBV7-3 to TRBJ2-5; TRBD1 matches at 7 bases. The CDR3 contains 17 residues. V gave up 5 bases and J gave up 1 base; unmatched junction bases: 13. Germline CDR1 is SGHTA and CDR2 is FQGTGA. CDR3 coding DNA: TGTGCCAGCAGCCGCTCCGGGACAGATGCCGTCCAAGAGACCCAGTACTTC. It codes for CASSRSGTDAVQETQYF.

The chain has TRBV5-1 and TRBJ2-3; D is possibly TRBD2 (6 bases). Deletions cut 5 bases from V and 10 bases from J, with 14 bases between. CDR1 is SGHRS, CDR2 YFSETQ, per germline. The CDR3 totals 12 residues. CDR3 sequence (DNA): TGCGCCAGCAGGGAAGTGGGAGGCCCGCAGTATTTT. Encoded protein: CASREVGGPQYF. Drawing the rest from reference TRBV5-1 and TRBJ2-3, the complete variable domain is KAGVTQTPRYLIKTRGQQVTLSCSPISGHRSVSWYQQTPGQGLQFLFEYFSETQRNKGNFPGRFSGRQFSNSRSEMNVSTLELGDSALYLCASREVGGPQYFGPGTRLTVL.

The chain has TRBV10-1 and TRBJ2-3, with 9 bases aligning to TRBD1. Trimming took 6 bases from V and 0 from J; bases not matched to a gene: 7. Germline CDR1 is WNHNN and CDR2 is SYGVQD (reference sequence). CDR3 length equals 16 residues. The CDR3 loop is CASSAGTGRSTDTQYF. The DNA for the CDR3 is TGCGCCAGCAGCGCCGGGACAGGGAGGAGCACAGATACGCAGTATTTT.